The present TCR beta chain was sequenced within a study of T-cell memory formation after mild COVID-19. Study outcomes and limitations: Some SARS-CoV-2-responding clones were already detected in memory before infection. Whereas later expanders leaned CD4+, clones contracting day 15 to 85 showed a balanced CD4/CD8 makeup. Clones that contracted clustered mainly in CM and EM if CD4+ and in EMRA if CD8+.

In germline, CDR1 is SGHRS, CDR2 YFSETQ. The CDR3 covers 14 residues. Trimming stripped 9 bases from V and 8 bases from J, with 21 bases between. Constant-segment primers served in 5'RACE that generated TCR alpha and TCR beta cDNA libraries bearing sample barcodes and UMIs. Each CDR3 protein is one row after TCRdb ran MiXCR on the 5' RACE reads. Among a few hundred thousand distinct CDR3 sequences listed, roughly 15% were seen once. This clonotype was seen only a few times. Its matching antigen is unknown. The J gene is TRBJ2-1, the V gene TRBV5-1, with a tentative D call TRBD2 (6 bases). Sequenced sample: PBMCs or a T cell subset sorted from them (not recorded which). The sequence was obtained from a man in his late teens or twenties who had mild COVID-19 (a few samples of this study predate the infection). Cell type and time point are not known. The CDR3 loop reads CATTPGGGWDEQFF. The DNA of the CDR3 is TGCGCCACCACCCCCGGGGGAGGTTGGGATGAGCAGTTCTTC.